A single sample is the source of the 2 T cell receptor beta chains below, sequenced in a study of Ad26.COV2.S vaccination and SARS-CoV-2 variants. The method was immunoSEQ multiplex PCR; TCRdb's version includes in-frame clones alone and lacks a portion of them. The table has under 150,000 clones, approximately 90% seen once. Sequences were derived from peripheral blood, sampled after recovery from COVID-19. These receptors were obtained from a human donor who had recovered from COVID-19.

The chain recombines TRBV2 with TRBJ1-5; a weak D match, TRBD1 (6 bases). The CDR3 is 17 amino acids. CDR1 and CDR2 (germline): SNHLY, FYNNEI. Trimming left V 6 bases short and J 4 bases short, with 22 bases between. Written as DNA, the CDR3 is TGTGCCAGCAGATTGGGGGGGGGCGCAGGTTGGAATCAGCCCCAGCATTTT. Its translation: CASRLGGGAGWNQPQHF.

This clone was recorded once. The rearrangement links TRBV19 to TRBJ2-7; the D call may be TRBD1 or TRBD2 (5 bases each). The V end lost 3 bases, the J end lost 1 base, and 10 bases lay between the germline ends. The CDR3 is 14 amino acids. Germline V lookup: CDR1 LNHDA, CDR2 SQIVND (reference sequence). The CDR3 region has the DNA TGTGCCAGTAGTATTGGGACCACTTCCTACGAGCAGTACTTC. This encodes CASSIGTTSYEQYF.